Listed here are 27 T cell receptor beta chains from one sample, sequenced in a study of beta chain features in type 1 diabetes (dated by TCRdb to the late 2010s). Receptors were amplified or captured by the immunoSEQ multiplex PCR assay. The High Capacity cDNA Reverse Transcription Kit was used to reverse transcribe all of the isolated RNA, meaning that expressed TCRB transcripts were what got sequenced. TCRdb re-hosts the immuneACCESS table, in-frame sequences only. Its copies lack some clones; in the studies checked, an unresolved V gene accounts for under half of them, and the cause for the rest is not known. The table for this sample lists around 500,000 clones; about an eighth of them were counted only once. Less than 0.06% of the sample is taken by the ten largest. Sequencing input: naive CD4+ T cells from blood. This specimen's cell subset or site label, interpreted: true naive CD4+ T cells. These receptors were taken from a woman under 30 in good health.

In its sample, this clone was seen a few times. The J gene is TRBJ1-4, the V gene TRBV4-1; D call uncertain. This CDR3 is built from 13 residues. Germline CDR1 and CDR2: MGHRA and YSYEKL. V was cut by 6 bases and J by 10 bases, with 15 bases left in between. CDR3 loop: CASSPAPGGKLFF. The CDR3 nucleotides read TGCGCCAGCAGTCCCGCCCCCGGAGGAAAACTGTTTTTT.

The sample holds a few counts of this clone. The CDR3 DNA reads as TGTGCCAGCAGCTTGGGGTTTCTGACCACCGGGGAGCTGTTTTTT. Its translation: CASSLGFLTTGELFF. The chain recombines TRBV5-5 with TRBJ2-2; D gene ambiguous. V was pared by 0 bases and J by 4 bases, with 10 bases between. The CDR3 runs 15 residues. The germline gives CDR1 SGHKS, CDR2 YYEKEE (reference sequence).

A few counts support this clone. J is TRBJ1-4 and V is TRBV25-1, with D hard to call. Trimming shortened V by 2 bases and J by 5 bases, and 15 bases separated the two germline ends. The CDR3 runs 16 residues. CDR1 and CDR2 from the germline V gene are MGHDK and SYGVNS. The DNA for the CDR3 is TGTGCCAGCAGTGAAATCGTTATACTCGGGAATGAAAAACTGTTTTTT. Translation: CASSEIVILGNEKLFF.

This clone has just a few counts. The V call is TRBV7-9, the J call TRBJ1-2; the match to TRBD1 covers 12 bases. The germline V gene has CDR1 SEHNR and CDR2 FQNEAQ (reference sequence). Trimming at V came to 5 bases and at J to 5 bases, leaving 9 bases not matched to a gene. The CDR3 runs to 16 residues. The CDR3 DNA reads as TGTGCCAGCAGCGCCGGGACAGGGGGCGCTGGGTATGGCTACACCTTC. Amino acid sequence: CASSAGTGGAGYGYTF.

The rearrangement joins TRBV9 to TRBJ1-1, with D tentatively TRBD1 (5 bases). CDR3 length equals 14 residues. The V gene's germline CDR1 is SGDLS and CDR2 YYNGEE. The V gene lost 4 bases and the J gene lost 2 bases, with 12 bases spanning the gap. The DNA of the CDR3 is TGTGCCAGCAGCCCAACGGGGGGAAACACTGAAGCTTTCTTT. It codes for CASSPTGGNTEAFF.

This chain's CDR3 is CASSESRRAEAFF. The CDR3 coding sequence is TGTGCCAGTAGTGAGTCACGACGGGCTGAAGCTTTCTTT. The rearrangement links TRBV19 to TRBJ1-1; D uncertain. This CDR3 is built from 13 residues. The germline V gene has CDR1 LNHDA and CDR2 SQIVND (reference sequence). The ends were cut back, 5 bases at V and 6 bases at J, with 13 bases in the middle.

This clone was found a few times. The genes are TRBV19 and TRBJ2-7; 7 positions agree with TRBD2. V lost 5 bases, J lost 0 bases, and 10 bases stayed unmatched. The CDR3 is 16 amino acids. Germline V gene sequence: CDR1 LNHDA, CDR2 SQIVND (reference sequence). The CDR3 loop is CASSAHPSGRSYEQYF. The CDR3 DNA follows: TGTGCCAGTAGTGCACATCCTAGCGGCCGCTCCTACGAGCAGTACTTC.

This clone was found a few times. The chain is built from TRBV27 and TRBJ2-7; D gene ambiguous. V shed 0 bases and J shed 2 bases, with 8 bases lying between them. The length of the CDR3 is 14 residues. The V gene's germline CDR1 is MNHEY and CDR2 SMNVEV (reference sequence). CDR3 sequence (DNA): TGTGCCAGCAGTTTATCCACCCAGGCCTACGAGCAGTACTTC. Amino acids: CASSLSTQAYEQYF.

This clone was counted between two and nine times. This chain links TRBV7-7 with TRBJ2-5; tentative D call: TRBD2 (5 bases). Per germline, CDR1 SSHAT and CDR2 FNYEAQ (reference sequence). The CDR3 has 10 amino acids. CDR3 DNA: TGTGCTGTCGCCCACGGGGCCCAGTACTTC. Residues: CAVAHGAQYF.

This clone was seen only a few times. V and J are TRBV4-2 and TRBJ1-1; no clear D. Germline CDR1 is LGHNA and CDR2 is YNFKEQ. There are 15 residues in the CDR3. Trimming took 2 bases from V and 1 from J, leaving 11 bases between them. The CDR3 sequence is CASSQLWESNTEAFF. In DNA, the CDR3 is TGTGCCAGCAGCCAATTGTGGGAGTCGAACACTGAAGCTTTCTTT.

The rearrangement joins TRBV29-1 to TRBJ2-3; D is perhaps TRBD2 (7 bases). The CDR3 sequence is 13 residues long. The germline V and J ends were trimmed by 6 bases and 7 bases, with 17 bases remaining between them. Germline V CDR1 and CDR2: SQVTM, ANQGSEA. The CDR3 loop is CSVLRGGSHTQYF. The DNA for the CDR3 is TGCAGCGTCCTTCGCGGGGGCTCTCATACGCAGTATTTT.

This clone was observed a handful of times. The chain links TRBV11-2 to TRBJ2-5; perhaps D is TRBD1 or TRBD2 (5 bases each). The germline V gene has CDR1 SGHAT and CDR2 FQNNGV. V was cut by 1 base and J by 4 bases, with 10 bases left in between. CDR3 length: 14 residues. Written as DNA, the CDR3 is TGTGCCAGCAGCTTAGGCCCGGGGCGAGAGACCCAGTACTTC. Protein product: CASSLGPGRETQYF.

This clone was counted only a few times. This sequence joins TRBV7-3 and TRBJ2-2; 8 bases fit TRBD1. Germline CDR1 SGHTA, CDR2 FQGTGA. There are 16 residues in the CDR3. Trimming at V came to 5 bases and at J to 1 base, leaving 6 bases not matched to a gene. CDR3 sequence: CASSPGTGENTGELFF. The CDR3 DNA is TGTGCCAGCAGCCCTGGGACAGGCGAGAACACCGGGGAGCTGTTTTTT.

The V gene is TRBV30, the J gene TRBJ1-2; D is unresolved. V lost 3 bases and J 8 bases, leaving 13 bases between the germline ends. Germline V gene sequence: CDR1 GTSNPN, CDR2 SVGIG (reference sequence). This CDR3 spans 12 amino acids. The CDR3 DNA follows: TGTGCCTGGAGAGGCAGCTCTAGAGGCTACACCTTC. Translated: CAWRGSSRGYTF. The full variable domain, with the rest looked up from reference TRBV30 and TRBJ1-2, is SQTIHQWPATLVQPVGSPLSLECTVEGTSNPNLYWYRQAAGRGLQLLFYSVGIGQISSEVPQNLSASRPQDRQFILSSKKLLLSDSGFYLCAWRGSSRGYTFGSGTRLTVV.

CDR3: CASSLRMGFYNEQFF. CDR3 DNA sequence: TGTGCCAGCAGCTTGAGAATGGGGTTCTACAATGAGCAGTTCTTC. The chain couples TRBV11-2 to TRBJ2-1, with unresolved D. Germline CDR1 SGHAT, CDR2 FQNNGV. This CDR3 has 15 residues. V lost 3 bases to trimming and J lost 3 bases, with 12 bases between them. Based on the CDR3 plus reference TRBV11-2 and TRBJ2-1, the full variable domain is EAGVAQSPRYKIIEKRQSVAFWCNPISGHATLYWYQQILGQGPKLLIQFQNNGVVDDSQLPKDRFSAERLKGVDSTLKIQPAKLEDSAVYLCASSLRMGFYNEQFFGPGTRLTVL.

In its sample, this clone was seen a few times. The rearrangement links TRBV18 to TRBJ2-3; D gene uncertain. CDR3 length: 15 residues. Germline CDR1 reads KGHSH; CDR2 reads LQKENI. The V gene lost 3 bases and the J gene lost 1 base, with 11 bases spanning the gap. CDR3 in DNA: TGTGCCAGCTCACCGTTTCGGACGGGCACAGATACGCAGTATTTT. This translates into CASSPFRTGTDTQYF.

V is TRBV30 and J is TRBJ1-3; no clear D. Looked up from germline, CDR1 is GTSNPN and CDR2 is SVGIG (reference sequence). V was trimmed by 7 bases and J by 0 bases, leaving 10 bases between them. The length of the CDR3 is 13 residues. The chain's CDR3 is CASGRNSGNTIYF. The CDR3 nucleotides are TGTGCCTCAGGACGGAACTCTGGAAACACCATATATTTT.

This clone was seen only a few times. The rearrangement joins TRBV7-9 to TRBJ2-3, with D perhaps TRBD2 (6 bases). Looked up from germline, CDR1 is SEHNR and CDR2 is FQNEAQ (reference sequence). With 3 bases removed from V and 2 bases from J, the gap between germline ends came to 15 bases. The CDR3 length is 16 residues. The CDR3 region is CASSFGLADYTDTQYF. The CDR3 DNA follows: TGTGCCAGCAGCTTCGGGTTAGCGGACTACACAGATACGCAGTATTTT.

To note about this clone: Other DNA sequences from this sample encode an identical CDR3 as well. The V gene is TRBV28, the J gene TRBJ2-7; TRBD1 matches at 8 bases. CDR3 length: 13 amino acids. V gave up 6 bases and J gave up 3 bases; unmatched junction bases: 4. Germline CDR1 is MDHEN and CDR2 is SYDVKM. CDR3 amino acids: CASSLGQGYEQYV. Here the CDR3 DNA reads TGTGCCAGCAGCCTCGGACAGGGCTACGAGCAGTACGTC.

This clone was detected only a few times. This chain links TRBV4-2 with TRBJ1-2; D uncertain. The CDR3 consists of 13 residues. CDR1 is LGHNA, CDR2 YNFKEQ, per germline. Trimming removed 1 base from V and 9 bases from J, with 12 bases in between. This CDR3 reads CASSQVVNMRYTF. CDR3 in DNA: TGTGCCAGCAGCCAAGTCGTCAACATGCGCTACACCTTC.

A few counts support this clone. This chain joins TRBV7-3 and TRBJ2-6; D call uncertain. The V gene's germline CDR1 is SGHTA and CDR2 FQGTGA. V was cut by 3 bases and J by 3 bases, with 9 bases left in between. This CDR3 is built from 15 residues. The CDR3 nucleotides are TGTGCCAGCAGCTTCTGGGCACGTGGGGCCAACGTCCTGACTTTC. It is translated as CASSFWARGANVLTF.

In this sample, this clone turned up a few times. The chain recombines TRBV28 with TRBJ1-3; the D gene is possibly TRBD1 (6 bases). Trimming stripped 6 bases from V and 0 bases from J, with 9 bases between. This CDR3 has 14 amino acids. Germline CDR1 reads MDHEN; CDR2 reads SYDVKM. DNA for the CDR3: TGTGCCAGCAGACAGGGCACCTCTGGAAACACCATATATTTT. Protein: CASRQGTSGNTIYF.

The chain links TRBV29-1 to TRBJ2-1; maybe TRBD2 (5 bases). V lost 5 bases to trimming and J lost 4 bases, with 21 bases between them. Germline V gives CDR1 SQVTM, CDR2 ANQGSEA. The CDR3 extends over 16 amino acids. CDR3 residues: CSVHPLLGRSYNEQFF. CDR3 nucleotides: TGCAGCGTTCACCCCCTTTTAGGGAGATCTTACAATGAGCAGTTCTTC.

The chain is built from TRBV30 and TRBJ1-5; 7 bases map to TRBD1. Germline CDR1 GTSNPN, CDR2 SVGIG (reference sequence). CDR3 length: 13 amino acids. J gave up 4 bases and V 5 bases, and 5 bases lay outside the gene matches. The DNA for the CDR3 is TGTGCCTGGGGGGACAGCCCAAATCAGCCCCAGCATTTT. This codes for CAWGDSPNQPQHF.

V is TRBV19 and J is TRBJ2-6, with D possibly being TRBD1 (5 bases). The germline V and J ends were trimmed by 7 bases and 1 base, with 11 bases remaining between them. This CDR3 is built from 15 residues. Germline V gene sequence: CDR1 LNHDA, CDR2 SQIVND (reference sequence). The chain's CDR3 is CASTSQGSGANVLTF. CDR3 bases: TGTGCCAGTACCTCTCAGGGTTCTGGGGCCAACGTCCTGACTTTC.

This clone was seen more than once but under ten times. This sequence joins TRBV14 and TRBJ2-1; D may be TRBD2 (5 bases). The V gene's germline CDR1 is SGHDN and CDR2 FVKESK. The CDR3 contains 15 residues. V was pared by 3 bases and J by 1 base, with 10 bases between. The CDR3 nucleotides are TGTGCCAGCAGCCAGGACTTTAGGTCCTACAATGAGCAGTTCTTC. Its translation is CASSQDFRSYNEQFF.

Regarding this clone: The same CDR3 is also encoded by other DNA sequences in this sample. This chain links TRBV7-2 with TRBJ2-1; D might be TRBD2 (6 bases). The germline V gene encodes CDR1 SGHTA and CDR2 FQGNSA. The CDR3 is made up of 15 amino acids. V was pared by 1 base and J by 0 bases, with 7 bases between. The CDR3 coding sequence is TGTGCCAGCAGCTTAGGGACTACCTCCTACAATGAGCAGTTCTTC. It specifies CASSLGTTSYNEQFF.